This record looks at one T cell receptor (beta chain) sequence and its context. Profiled with immunoSEQ multiplex PCR; TCRdb holds only in-frame clones, not every one. The profile shows roughly 700,000 clones, roughly 70% of them singletons. This sample is part of a study of shared clonotypes between healthy human individuals. Germline values: CDR1 LNHDA, CDR2 SQIVND (reference sequence). V lost 3 bases and J 0 bases, leaving 9 bases between the germline ends. The CDR3 is made up of 16 amino acids. This sequence originates from a woman between 25 and 40 years old in good health. The J gene is TRBJ2-6, the V gene TRBV19; D uncertain. Material for sequencing was memory CD4+ T cells sorted from blood. Stated subset: CD45RA-negative fraction. CDR3 region: CASSISGSSGANVLTF. The CDR3 nucleotides read TGTGCCAGTAGTATTTCCGGATCCTCTGGGGCCAACGTCCTGACTTTC.